The 10 T cell receptor beta chains below were found in one sample sequenced in a study of T-cell memory formation after mild COVID-19. TCRdb redid the calling of the 5' RACE reads with MiXCR, one entry per CDR3 protein. The repertoire holds tens of thousands of distinct CDR3 sequences, with approximately 7% as singletons. The sample comprised PBMCs or a T cell subset sorted from them (not recorded which). These receptors were taken from an adult who had mild COVID-19 (a few samples of this study predate the infection). Cell type and time point are not known.

This clonotype was seen at least ten times. The V and J genes are TRBV25-1 and TRBJ2-2; tentative D call: TRBD1 (5 bases). CDR3 size: 14 residues. Germline CDR1 reads MGHDK; CDR2 reads SYGVNS. V was cut by 8 bases and J by 0 bases, with 10 bases left in between. CDR3 DNA sequence: TGTGCCAGCGGAATAGGGGCGAACACCGGGGAGCTGTTTTTT. This codes for CASGIGANTGELFF.

This clonotype was observed many times. This chain connects TRBV10-3 to TRBJ2-5, with 8 bases identical to TRBD2. Per the germline V gene, CDR1 is ENHRY and CDR2 is SYGVKD. This CDR3 has 14 residues. The J segment lost 5 bases and the V segment lost 10 bases, leaving 12 bases of the junction unmatched. The CDR3 DNA reads TGTGCCACCCGGGACCTAGCGGGCGGGGAGACCCAGTACTTC. Encoded protein: CATRDLAGGETQYF.

Written as DNA, the CDR3 is TGTGCCAGCTTACTAGCGGGGGTTGGAGATACGCAGTATTTT. This encodes CASLLAGVGDTQYF. The chain couples TRBV6-1 to TRBJ2-3, with 11 bases fitting TRBD2. There are 14 residues in the CDR3. V was pared by 8 bases and J by 5 bases, with 6 bases of the junction left unmatched. Looked up from germline, CDR1 is MNHNS and CDR2 is SASEGT.

The gene calls are TRBV5-5 and TRBJ1-1; 7 nucleotides agree with TRBD1. The CDR3 runs to 12 residues. V dropped 0 bases and J dropped 11; count of bases not matched to a gene: 4. From germline, CDR1 is SGHKS and CDR2 YYEKEE (reference sequence). The CDR3 sequence is CASSLAGGSAFF. DNA for the CDR3: TGTGCCAGCAGCTTGGCAGGGGGAAGCGCTTTCTTT.

This clonotype occurred many times. The chain's CDR3 is CASSPRGTDGYTF. In DNA, the CDR3 is TGTGCCAGCAGCCCACGAGGGACAGATGGCTACACCTTC. V and J are TRBV3-1 and TRBJ1-2; 7 bases match TRBD1. Germline trimming cut 4 bases from V and 6 bases from J; bases unmatched to any gene: 5. Per the germline V gene, CDR1 is LGHDT and CDR2 is YNNKEL (reference sequence). This CDR3 has 13 amino acids.

This clonotype has ten or more counts. The rearrangement uses TRBV4-2 and TRBJ2-2, with 8 bases identical to TRBD2. Germline V gene data show CDR1 as LGHNA and CDR2 as YNFKEQ. This CDR3 has 16 residues. V lost 4 bases and J lost 3; bases outside the gene matches: 7. This chain's CDR3 is CASSREAGVDTGELFF. In DNA, the CDR3 is TGTGCCAGCAGCCGGGAAGCGGGAGTAGACACCGGGGAGCTGTTTTTT.

Only a few counts were recorded for this clonotype. V gene TRBV12-3 or TRBV12-4 combines with J gene TRBJ1-2; D not resolved. The CDR3 contains 12 residues. V lost 7 bases to trimming and J lost 4 bases, with 10 bases between them. CDR3 sequence (DNA): TGTGCCAGCACGACCGGTGGCTATGGCTACACCTTC. Its protein product is CASTTGGYGYTF.

There are many counts of this clonotype. The rearrangement uses TRBV5-1 and TRBJ2-2; D might be TRBD1 (5 bases). Germline CDR1 is SGHRS and CDR2 is YFSETQ. Trimming removed 1 base from V and 4 bases from J, with 11 bases in between. The CDR3 spans 15 residues. The CDR3 region has the DNA TGCGCCAGCAGCTTGCAAGGGGAACCCACCGGGGAGCTGTTTTTT. This sequence encodes CASSLQGEPTGELFF.

This clonotype was seen at least ten times. CDR3 protein: CASGAARVPSSYEQYF. The CDR3 bases are TGTGCCAGCGGGGCCGCGCGGGTACCTAGCTCCTACGAGCAGTACTTC. The chain links TRBV2 to TRBJ2-7; perhaps D is TRBD1 or TRBD2 (5 bases each). Trimming pared 8 bases from V and 0 bases from J, leaving 20 bases between. Germline CDR1 SNHLY, CDR2 FYNNEI. The CDR3 has 16 residues.

This clonotype was detected only a few times. J is TRBJ2-5 and V is TRBV20-1; 12 bases match TRBD2. CDR3 length: 15 amino acids. After removal of 5 bases from V and 1 base from J, the junction contained 5 bases not matched to a gene. The germline V gene has CDR1 DFQATT and CDR2 SNEGSKA (reference sequence). CDR3 DNA: TGCAGTGCTTTTCAGACTAGCGGGAGCCAAGAGACCCAGTACTTC. This codes for CSAFQTSGSQETQYF.